The 17 T cell receptor beta chains below all came from one sample that was sequenced in a study of cytomegalovirus exposure and HLA in healthy donors. The PCR had 60 Vbeta and 13 Jbeta primers. Data came from immunoSEQ multiplex PCR; TCRdb stores just in-frame clones and leaves some out. The profile shows about 62,000 clones, under 80% of them singletons. Sequenced input: PBMCs. The receptors stem from a woman aged 25 to 39 in good health and CMV-seronegative.

The chain has TRBV28 and TRBJ2-7; D may be TRBD2 (7 bases). CDR1 MDHEN and CDR2 SYDVKM come from the germline V gene. This CDR3 has 16 residues. V lost 8 bases, J lost 3 bases, and 23 bases lay in between. DNA for the CDR3: TGTGCCAGCCACGAGGGGGGGTTAGGTATCGGCTACGAGCAGTACTTC. It specifies CASHEGGLGIGYEQYF.

This clone was counted once. The rearrangement links TRBV7-6 to TRBJ2-3, with D possibly matching TRBD1 (6 bases). This CDR3 contains 16 residues. Germline assignment: CDR1 SGHVS and CDR2 FNYEAQ. V was pared by 3 bases and J by 0 bases, with 13 bases between. CDR3 loop: CASSFSGTRSTDTQYF. For the CDR3, the DNA is TGTGCCAGCAGCTTCTCCGGGACAAGAAGCACAGATACGCAGTATTTT.

V gene TRBV5-4 combines with J gene TRBJ2-4; tentative D call: TRBD2 (6 bases). Trimming removed 0 bases at V and 9 bases at J, with 13 bases between. The V gene's germline CDR1 is SGHNT and CDR2 YYREEE (reference sequence). The length of the CDR3 is 14 residues. The CDR3: CASSLGVAEGIQYF. The CDR3 DNA reads as TGTGCCAGCAGCTTGGGTGTCGCGGAGGGCATTCAGTACTTC.

The V and J genes are TRBV11-2 and TRBJ1-2; 9 bases are shared with TRBD1. V lost 5 bases, J lost 4 bases, and 5 bases stayed unmatched. The CDR3 runs to 14 residues. Germline loops: CDR1 SGHAT, CDR2 FQNNGV. CDR3 sequence (DNA): TGTGCCAGCAGCGGGGGACAGGGAGGCTATGGCTACACCTTC. Its protein product is CASSGGQGGYGYTF.

This chain links TRBV27 with TRBJ2-7; 8 bases fit TRBD1. The CDR3 is 13 residues long. In germline, CDR1 is MNHEY, CDR2 SMNVEV (reference sequence). After removal of 6 bases from V and 2 bases from J, the junction contained 3 bases not matched to a gene. CDR3 nucleotide sequence: TGTGCCAGCAGGGGGACAGGAACCTACGAGCAGTACTTC. It translates to CASRGTGTYEQYF.

V usage is TRBV25-1 and J usage is TRBJ1-2; unclear D gene. This CDR3 has 13 amino acids. Germline values: CDR1 MGHDK, CDR2 SYGVNS. Between the trimmed V and J ends, which lost 5 bases and 0 bases, there was a span of 7 bases. The CDR3, as DNA: TGTGCCAGCAGTCAAGAGCCTAACTATGGCTACACCTTC. Translating it yields CASSQEPNYGYTF.

The rearrangement joins TRBV7-2 to TRBJ2-1, with a weak D call TRBD2 (5 bases). Germline V lookup: CDR1 SGHTA, CDR2 FQGNSA. The CDR3 is made up of 12 amino acids. Deletions cut 5 bases from V and 9 bases from J, with 11 bases between. The CDR3 is CASSPVSGEQFF. The CDR3 DNA sequence: TGTGCCAGCAGCCCCGTAAGCGGTGAGCAGTTCTTC.

Concerning this clone itself: The junction departs from the called germline gene at one end, perhaps through a read error. This chain connects TRBV5-5 to TRBJ2-7, with a possible D match to TRBD1 (6 bases). In germline, CDR1 is SGHKS, CDR2 YYEKEE (reference sequence). The CDR3 runs 15 residues. CDR3 DNA sequence: TGTGCCGGCAGCTTGGGGGCCGGCAGGGCCTACGAGCAGTACTTC. The encoded protein is CAGSLGAGRAYEQYF. Supplemented by reference TRBV5-5 and TRBJ2-7, the full variable domain reads DAGVTQSPTHLIKTRGQQVTLRCSPISGHKSVSWYQQVLGQGPQFIFQYYEKEERGRGNFPDRFSARQFPNYSSELNVNALLLGDSALYLCAGSLGAGRAYEQYFGPGTRLTVT.

This clone was counted a few times. DNA for the CDR3: TGTGCCAGCAGCGTAGGGGCTCTGAACCAAGAGACCCAGTACTTC. It encodes CASSVGALNQETQYF. The chain couples TRBV9 to TRBJ2-5; no clear D. Per germline, CDR1 SGDLS and CDR2 YYNGEE. The V end was cut by 0 bases, the J end by 0 bases, with 9 bases between. The CDR3 sequence is 15 residues long.

The V and J genes are TRBV4-3 and TRBJ2-3; 7 bases match TRBD2. Losses at the gene ends were 0 bases for V and 6 bases for J; bases not matched to a gene: 9. In germline, CDR1 is LGHNA, CDR2 YSLEER. The CDR3 has 16 residues. Written as DNA, the CDR3 is TGCGCCAGCAGCCAAGATGAGGGAGGGCCCTCTGATACGCAGTATTTT. Encoded protein: CASSQDEGGPSDTQYF.

This clone turned up a few times. The chain recombines TRBV11-2 with TRBJ1-6; 9 nucleotides line up with TRBD1. Losses at the gene ends were 6 bases for V and 10 bases for J; bases not matched to a gene: 16. CDR3 length: 17 amino acids. CDR1 is SGHAT, CDR2 FQNNGV, per germline. CDR3 residues: CASSFSGTGFSKSPLHF. The CDR3 nucleotides read TGTGCCAGCAGTTTTAGCGGGACAGGGTTCAGTAAATCACCCCTCCACTTT. Supplemented by reference TRBV11-2 and TRBJ1-6, the full variable domain reads EAGVAQSPRYKIIEKRQSVAFWCNPISGHATLYWYQQILGQGPKLLIQFQNNGVVDDSQLPKDRFSAERLKGVDSTLKIQPAKLEDSAVYLCASSFSGTGFSKSPLHFGNGTRLTVT.

This chain links TRBV6-5 with TRBJ1-4; D may be TRBD1 (5 bases). Germline V gives CDR1 MNHEY, CDR2 SVGAGI. This CDR3 region has 14 residues. V lost 6 bases and J lost 7, with 15 bases in between. The CDR3 DNA is TGTGCCAGCAGCCGACAGAAAGGTGGTGAAAAACTGTTTTTT. The encoded protein is CASSRQKGGEKLFF.

The sample holds a few counts of this clone. CDR3 coding DNA: TGTGCCAGTAGGCAGGGACAGACTAATGAAAAACTGTTTTTT. The encoded protein is CASRQGQTNEKLFF. The rearrangement uses TRBV19 and TRBJ1-4; 7 bases align to TRBD1. Per the germline V gene, CDR1 is LNHDA and CDR2 is SQIVND (reference sequence). This CDR3 comprises 14 residues. V shed 6 bases and J 2 bases; nucleotides not matched to a gene: 3.

The chain recombines TRBV28 with TRBJ1-1; D possibly corresponds to TRBD1 (6 bases). The CDR3 runs 13 residues. Germline values: CDR1 MDHEN, CDR2 SYDVKM. V lost 5 bases and J 11 bases, leaving 18 bases between the germline ends. CDR3 in DNA: TGTGCCAGCAGTCAGACGACAGGCCGTGGGGCTTTCTTT. It yields the protein CASSQTTGRGAFF.

In regard to this clone: One junction end does not reproduce the germline sequence, and a read error may be involved. V is TRBV30 and J is TRBJ2-1; a possible D gene is TRBD1 (6 bases). The CDR3 is made up of 11 amino acids. Germline V gene data show CDR1 as GTSNPN and CDR2 as SVGIG (reference sequence). The CDR3 DNA reads as TGTGCCTGGAGTCCTCTAGAGGGGGAGATCTTC. This codes for CAWSPLEGEIF.

This clone occurred once. The chain couples TRBV5-1 to TRBJ2-7, with 8 bases fitting TRBD2. Germline-derived CDR1 and CDR2 are SGHRS and YFSETQ. This CDR3 contains 15 residues. J was trimmed by 0 bases and V by 2 bases; bases with no gene match: 4. The CDR3 DNA is TGCGCCAGCAGCTTTCAAAGCGGGAGCTCCTACGAGCAGTACTTC. The encoded protein is CASSFQSGSSYEQYF.

A few counts support this clone. V is TRBV28 and J is TRBJ1-5, with 10 positions matching TRBD1. Germline CDR1 reads MDHEN; CDR2 reads SYDVKM. J gave up 9 bases and V 3 bases, and 5 bases lay outside the gene matches. The CDR3 runs 14 residues. CDR3 amino acids: CASSLTGGRGPQHF. CDR3 bases: TGTGCCAGCAGTTTGACAGGGGGCCGGGGGCCCCAGCATTTT.